This TCR beta chain was identified during a study of human T cells and chemical hapten exposure. Study context: TCR yields per sample varied mostly from small pooled library volume differences.

TCRdb called the RACE reads again in MiXCR, with one record for every CDR3 protein. Of roughly 200,000 distinct CDR3 sequences listed, around 25% are singletons. The time point denotes: patch test 3, about 24 weeks after DPC sensitization. Treatment meaning: therapeutic diphenylcyclopropenone sensitization with weekly scalp DPC. From whole blood left unfractionated, total RNA was extracted. CDR3 length: 15 residues. CDR1 is SGHKS, CDR2 YYEKEE, per germline (reference sequence). V lost 0 bases, J lost 4 bases, and 13 bases lay in between. As regards this clonotype: Its antigen is undetermined.

General study results and limits: There was alopecia in the donors, so their immune response may differ from that of healthy people. Large CDR3 similarity clusters arose significantly more often from expanded TCRs than from controls.

The sequence was obtained from a woman aged 40 to 55 with alopecia areata. Some clones in this sample may be carry-over from other donors' samples. This chain joins TRBV5-5 and TRBJ1-1; D perhaps matches TRBD1 (5 bases). Sequenced here: whole blood, sampled in connection with sensitization to the hapten diphenylcyclopropenone (DPC). CDR3 protein: CASSLVGRGSTEAFF. DNA of the CDR3: TGTGCCAGCAGCTTGGTCGGACGGGGGAGCACTGAAGCTTTCTTT.